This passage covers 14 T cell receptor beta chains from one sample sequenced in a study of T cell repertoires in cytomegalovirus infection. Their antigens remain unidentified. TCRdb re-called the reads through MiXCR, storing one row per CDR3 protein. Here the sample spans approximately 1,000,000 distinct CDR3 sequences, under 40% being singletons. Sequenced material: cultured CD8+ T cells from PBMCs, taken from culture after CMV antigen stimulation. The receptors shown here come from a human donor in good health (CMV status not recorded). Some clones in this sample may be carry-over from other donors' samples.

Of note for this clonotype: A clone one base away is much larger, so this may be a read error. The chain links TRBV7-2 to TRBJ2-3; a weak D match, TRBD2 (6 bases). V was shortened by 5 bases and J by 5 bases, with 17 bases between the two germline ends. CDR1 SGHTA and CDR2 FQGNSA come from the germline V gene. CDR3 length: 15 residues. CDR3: CASSPYGGWGDTQYF. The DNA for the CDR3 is TGTGCCAGCAGCCCTTATGGGGGGTGGGGAGATACGCAGTATTTT.

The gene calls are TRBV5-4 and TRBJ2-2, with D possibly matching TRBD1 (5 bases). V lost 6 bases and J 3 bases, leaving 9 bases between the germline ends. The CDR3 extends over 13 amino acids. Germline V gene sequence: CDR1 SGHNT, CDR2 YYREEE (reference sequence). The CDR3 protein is CASTQGYTGELFF. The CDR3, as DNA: TGTGCCAGCACGCAGGGTTACACCGGGGAGCTGTTTTTT. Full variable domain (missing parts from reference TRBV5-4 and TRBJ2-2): ETGVTQSPTHLIKTRGQQVTLRCSSQSGHNTVSWYQQALGQGPQFIFQYYREEENGRGNFPPRFSGLQFPNYSSELNVNALELDDSALYLCASTQGYTGELFFGEGSRLTVL.

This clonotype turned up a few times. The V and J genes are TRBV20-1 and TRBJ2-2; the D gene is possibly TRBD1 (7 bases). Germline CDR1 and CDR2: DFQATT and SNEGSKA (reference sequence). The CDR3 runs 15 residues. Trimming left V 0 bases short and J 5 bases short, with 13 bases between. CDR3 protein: CSAREGGGITGELFF. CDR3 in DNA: TGCAGTGCTAGAGAAGGGGGCGGGATAACCGGGGAGCTGTTTTTT.

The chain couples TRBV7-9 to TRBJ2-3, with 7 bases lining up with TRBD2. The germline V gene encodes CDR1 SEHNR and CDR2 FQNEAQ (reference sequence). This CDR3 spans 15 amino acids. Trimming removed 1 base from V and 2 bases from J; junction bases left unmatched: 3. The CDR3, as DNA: TGTGCCAGCAGCTTAGTAGCGGGCAACACAGATACGCAGTATTTT. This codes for CASSLVAGNTDTQYF.

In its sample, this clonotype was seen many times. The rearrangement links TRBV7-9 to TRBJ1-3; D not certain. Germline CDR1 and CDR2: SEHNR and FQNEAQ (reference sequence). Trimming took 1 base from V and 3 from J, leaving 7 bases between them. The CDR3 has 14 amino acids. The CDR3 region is CASSLGGDGNTIYF. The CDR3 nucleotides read TGTGCCAGCAGCTTAGGCGGGGATGGAAACACCATATATTTT.

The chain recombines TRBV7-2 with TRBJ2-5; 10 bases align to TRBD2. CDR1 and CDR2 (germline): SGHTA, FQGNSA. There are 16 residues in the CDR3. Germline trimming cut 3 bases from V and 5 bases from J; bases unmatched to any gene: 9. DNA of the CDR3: TGTGCCAGCAGCTTTCGGGGAGCGGGGGGGCCTGAGACCCAGTACTTC. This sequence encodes CASSFRGAGGPETQYF.

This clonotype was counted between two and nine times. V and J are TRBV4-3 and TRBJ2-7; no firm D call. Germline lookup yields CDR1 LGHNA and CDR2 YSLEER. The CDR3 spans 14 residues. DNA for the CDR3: TGCGCCAGGAGCCATTTCGAGCACAGTTTCGAGCAGTACGTC. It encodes CARSHFEHSFEQYV.

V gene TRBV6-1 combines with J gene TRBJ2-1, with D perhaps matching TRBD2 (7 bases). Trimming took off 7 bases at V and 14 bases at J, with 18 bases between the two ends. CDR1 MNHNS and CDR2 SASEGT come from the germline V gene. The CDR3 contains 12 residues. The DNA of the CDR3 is TGTGCCAGCACCTCCGGGGGGCATGGGGAGTTCTTC. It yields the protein CASTSGGHGEFF.

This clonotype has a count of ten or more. The CDR3 DNA is TGTGCCAGCAGTCCCGGGACTAGGAGTTTTAGTGAGCAGTTCTTC. Translating gives CASSPGTRSFSEQFF. The chain links TRBV6-6 to TRBJ2-1, with TRBD2 matching 8 bases. CDR3 length: 15 amino acids. Trimming removed 5 bases from V and 9 bases from J; junction bases left unmatched: 12. Germline CDR1 MNHNY, CDR2 SVGAGI (reference sequence).

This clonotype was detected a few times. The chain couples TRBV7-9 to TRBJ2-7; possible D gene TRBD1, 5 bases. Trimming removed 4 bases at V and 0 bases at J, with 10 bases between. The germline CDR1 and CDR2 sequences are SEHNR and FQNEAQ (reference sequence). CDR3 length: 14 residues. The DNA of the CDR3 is TGTGCCAGCAGCTACGACAGCGACTCCTACGAGCAGTACTTC. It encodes CASSYDSDSYEQYF.

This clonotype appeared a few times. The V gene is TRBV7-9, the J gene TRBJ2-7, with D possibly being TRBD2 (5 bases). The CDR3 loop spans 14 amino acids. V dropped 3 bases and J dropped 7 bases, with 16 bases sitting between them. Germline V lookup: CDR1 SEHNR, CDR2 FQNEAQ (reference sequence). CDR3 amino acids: CASSFRSGLGEQYV. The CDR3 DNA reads TGTGCCAGCAGCTTTCGGTCTGGACTCGGGGAGCAGTACGTC.

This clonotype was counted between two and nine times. The CDR3 loop is CASSLESGGSTDTQYF. As DNA, the CDR3 is TGTGCCAGCAGCTTAGAGTCCGGGGGGAGCACAGATACGCAGTATTTT. The rearrangement joins TRBV7-6 to TRBJ2-3; 7 bases line up with TRBD2. This CDR3 has 16 amino acids. Germline V gives CDR1 SGHVS, CDR2 FNYEAQ. With 1 base clipped from V and 0 bases from J, the junction kept 4 bases outside the gene matches.

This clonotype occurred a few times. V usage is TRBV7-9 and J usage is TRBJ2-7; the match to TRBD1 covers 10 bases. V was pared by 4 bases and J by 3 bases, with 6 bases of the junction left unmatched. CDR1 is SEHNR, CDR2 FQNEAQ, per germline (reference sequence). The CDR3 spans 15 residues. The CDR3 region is CASSSPGQGRYEQYV. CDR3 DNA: TGTGCCAGCAGCTCCCCGGGACAGGGGCGCTACGAGCAGTACGTC.

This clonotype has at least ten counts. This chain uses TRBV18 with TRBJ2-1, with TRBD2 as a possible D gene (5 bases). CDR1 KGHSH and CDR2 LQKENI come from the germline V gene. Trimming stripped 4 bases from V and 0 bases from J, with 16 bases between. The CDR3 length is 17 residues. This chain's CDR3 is CASSLDGLPSSYNEQFF. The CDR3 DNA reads TGTGCCAGCTCACTGGACGGACTTCCGAGCTCCTACAATGAGCAGTTCTTC. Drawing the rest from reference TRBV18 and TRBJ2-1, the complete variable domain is NAGVMQNPRHLVRRRGQEARLRCSPMKGHSHVYWYRQLPEEGLKFMVYLQKENIIDESGMPKERFSAEFPKEGPSILRIQQVVRGDSAAYFCASSLDGLPSSYNEQFFGPGTRLTVL.